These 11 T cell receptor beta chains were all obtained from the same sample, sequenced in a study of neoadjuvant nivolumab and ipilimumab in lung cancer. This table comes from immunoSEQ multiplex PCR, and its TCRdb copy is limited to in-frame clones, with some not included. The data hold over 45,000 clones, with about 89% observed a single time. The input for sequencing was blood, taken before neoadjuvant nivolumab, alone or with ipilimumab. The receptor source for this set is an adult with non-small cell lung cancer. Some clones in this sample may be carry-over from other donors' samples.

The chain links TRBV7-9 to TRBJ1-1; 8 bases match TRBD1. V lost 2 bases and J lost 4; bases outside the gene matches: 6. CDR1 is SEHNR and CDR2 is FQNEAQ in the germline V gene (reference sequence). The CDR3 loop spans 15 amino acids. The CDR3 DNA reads TGTGCCAGCAGCTTAAGACAGGGGAGTCGCACTGAAGCTTTCTTT. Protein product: CASSLRQGSRTEAFF.

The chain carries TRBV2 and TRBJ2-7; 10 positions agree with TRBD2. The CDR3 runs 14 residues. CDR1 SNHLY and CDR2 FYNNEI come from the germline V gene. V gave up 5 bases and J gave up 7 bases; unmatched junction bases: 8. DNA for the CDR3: TGTGCCAGCAGTAGCCTAGCGGGAGTGGGAGAGCAGTACTTC. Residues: CASSSLAGVGEQYF.

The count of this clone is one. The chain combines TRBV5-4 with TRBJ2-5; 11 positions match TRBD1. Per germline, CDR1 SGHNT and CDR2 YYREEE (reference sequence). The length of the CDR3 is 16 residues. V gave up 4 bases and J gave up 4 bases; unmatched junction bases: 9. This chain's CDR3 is CASSPVTGTGGETQYF. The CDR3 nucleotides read TGTGCCAGCAGCCCAGTAACCGGGACAGGGGGAGAGACCCAGTACTTC.

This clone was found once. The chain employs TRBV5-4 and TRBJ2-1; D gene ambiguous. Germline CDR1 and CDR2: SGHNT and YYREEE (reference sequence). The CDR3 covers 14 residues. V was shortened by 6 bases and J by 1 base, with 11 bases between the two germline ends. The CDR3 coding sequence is TGTGCCAGCACATCGGATTCTTCCTACAATGAGCAGTTCTTC. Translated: CASTSDSSYNEQFF.

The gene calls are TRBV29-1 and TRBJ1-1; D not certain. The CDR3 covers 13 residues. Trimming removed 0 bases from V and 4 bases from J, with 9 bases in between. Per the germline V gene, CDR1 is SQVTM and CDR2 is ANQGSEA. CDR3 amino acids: CSVEEPVGTEAFF. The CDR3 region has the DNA TGCAGCGTTGAAGAGCCGGTGGGCACTGAAGCTTTCTTT.

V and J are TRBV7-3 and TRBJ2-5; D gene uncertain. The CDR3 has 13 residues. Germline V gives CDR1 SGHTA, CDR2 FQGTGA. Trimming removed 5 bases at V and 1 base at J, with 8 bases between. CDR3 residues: CASSRSSQETQYF. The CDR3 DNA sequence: TGTGCCAGCAGCAGGAGCAGCCAAGAGACCCAGTACTTC.

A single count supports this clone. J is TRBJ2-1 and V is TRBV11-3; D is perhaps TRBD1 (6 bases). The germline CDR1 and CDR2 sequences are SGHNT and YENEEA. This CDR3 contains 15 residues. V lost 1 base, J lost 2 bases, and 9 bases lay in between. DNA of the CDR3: TGTGCCAGCAGCTTAGGAAGGGGGACCTACAATGAGCAGTTCTTC. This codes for CASSLGRGTYNEQFF.

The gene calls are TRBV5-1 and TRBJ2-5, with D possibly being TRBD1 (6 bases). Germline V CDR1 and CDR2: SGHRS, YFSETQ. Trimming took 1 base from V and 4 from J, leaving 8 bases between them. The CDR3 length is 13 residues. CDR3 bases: TGCGCCAGCAGCTTGCAGGGGCGAGAGACCCAGTACTTC. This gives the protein CASSLQGRETQYF.

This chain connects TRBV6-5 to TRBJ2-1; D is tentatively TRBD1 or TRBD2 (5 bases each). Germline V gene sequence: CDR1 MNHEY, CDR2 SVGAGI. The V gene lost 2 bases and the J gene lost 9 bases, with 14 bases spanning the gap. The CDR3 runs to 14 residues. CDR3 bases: TGTGCCAGCAGTTACGGGACCTCCCGCGGTGAGCAGTTCTTC. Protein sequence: CASSYGTSRGEQFF.

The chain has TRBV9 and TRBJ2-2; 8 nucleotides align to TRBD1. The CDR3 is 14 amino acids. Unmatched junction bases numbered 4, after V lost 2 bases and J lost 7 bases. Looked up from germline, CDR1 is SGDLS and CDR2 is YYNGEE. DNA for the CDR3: TGTGCCAGCAGCGTGTCACAGGGGGTCGGGGAGCTGTTTTTT. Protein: CASSVSQGVGELFF.

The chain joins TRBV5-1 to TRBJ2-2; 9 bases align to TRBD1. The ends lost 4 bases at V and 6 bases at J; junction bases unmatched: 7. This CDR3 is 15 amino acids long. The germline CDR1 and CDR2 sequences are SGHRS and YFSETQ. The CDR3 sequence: CASSLGQGLAGELFF. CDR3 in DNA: TGCGCCAGCAGCCTAGGACAGGGGTTGGCCGGGGAGCTGTTTTTT.